The 18 T cell receptor beta chains below come from one sample, sequenced in a study of patients and donors after allogeneic stem cell transplantation (dated by TCRdb to 2020 to 2022). Preparation of the library involved RT-PCR. For sequencing, a NextSeq 550 was employed. TCRdb reanalyzed the raw reads on its own, using fastp at Q25 for trimming and MiXCR for clone calling, and kept in-frame beta chains. Under each unique CDR3 protein, matching rows form one entry showing the most common genes and DNA. The sample table holds about a million distinct CDR3 sequences, of which roughly 18% were seen once. The biggest ten clones account for 5% to 6.5% of the sample. Sequenced input: blood, either unsorted or a sorted T cell fraction (not recorded which). These receptors all come from a human donor who was either an allogeneic HSCT recipient or a stem cell or donor lymphocyte infusion donor (not recorded which). It is not recorded whose cells these are; they may come from a transplant donor.

This clonotype has more than one count but fewer than ten. This chain uses TRBV4-3 with TRBJ2-3; D gene unclear. The CDR3 runs to 13 residues. In germline, CDR1 is LGHNA, CDR2 YSLEER. V lost 0 bases and J lost 3, with 4 bases in between. Here the CDR3 reads CASSQERTDTQYF. The CDR3, as DNA: TGCGCCAGCAGCCAAGAGAGGACAGATACGCAGTATTTT.

The genes are TRBV12-3 or TRBV12-4 and TRBJ2-7; D gene uncertain. The germline V and J ends were trimmed by 6 bases and 6 bases, with 18 bases remaining between them. The CDR3 is 14 amino acids. CDR3 in amino acids: CASRPFLREAEQYF. The CDR3 coding sequence is TGTGCCAGCAGGCCCTTCCTACGAGAGGCCGAGCAGTACTTC.

This clonotype was observed a handful of times. This sequence joins TRBV5-1 and TRBJ1-2; 8 bases fit TRBD1. Germline values: CDR1 SGHRS, CDR2 YFSETQ. J was trimmed by 4 bases and V by 5 bases; bases with no gene match: 7. CDR3 length: 14 amino acids. The CDR3 nucleotides are TGCGCCAGCAGTTATGACAGGGGAGCCTATGGCTACACCTTC. It is translated as CASSYDRGAYGYTF.

This clonotype was counted a few times. V usage is TRBV6-1 and J usage is TRBJ2-3; TRBD2 agrees at 8 bases. Germline assignment: CDR1 MNHNS and CDR2 SASEGT. V was pared by 6 bases and J by 4 bases, with 9 bases of the junction left unmatched. The CDR3 covers 15 residues. The CDR3 reads CASRSSGVKADTQYF. In DNA, the CDR3 is TGTGCCAGCAGGAGTAGCGGGGTCAAGGCAGATACGCAGTATTTT.

The chain recombines TRBV29-1 with TRBJ2-2, with a possible D match to TRBD1 (6 bases). V lost 2 bases and J lost 3, with 22 bases in between. This CDR3 contains 18 residues. The germline V gene has CDR1 SQVTM and CDR2 ANQGSEA. CDR3 protein: CSVEITGTDSMDTGELFF. CDR3 nucleotide sequence: TGCAGCGTTGAAATAACAGGGACGGATTCAATGGACACCGGGGAGCTGTTTTTT.

J is TRBJ1-4 and V is TRBV12-3 or TRBV12-4; TRBD1 matches at 8 bases. CDR3 length equals 15 residues. The ends lost 5 bases at V and 8 bases at J; junction bases unmatched: 10. CDR3 sequence (DNA): TGTGCCAGCAGTCCCAGGGGGCGGGGCTGGGAAAAACTGTTTTTT. It codes for CASSPRGRGWEKLFF.

This clonotype has a handful of counts. This chain connects TRBV28 to TRBJ2-2; 13 bases agree with TRBD2. The CDR3 has 17 amino acids. V dropped 2 bases and J dropped 4; count of bases not matched to a gene: 4. Looked up from germline, CDR1 is MDHEN and CDR2 is SYDVKM. The CDR3 here is CASSLTSGRVGTGELFF. In DNA form, the CDR3 reads TGTGCCAGCAGTTTAACTAGCGGGAGGGTCGGCACCGGGGAGCTGTTTTTT.

This clonotype was seen a few times. V usage is TRBV6-1 and J usage is TRBJ1-2; D may be TRBD1 (5 bases). Germline-derived CDR1 and CDR2 are MNHNS and SASEGT. V shed 8 bases and J shed 2 bases, with 15 bases lying between them. The CDR3 consists of 14 residues. The CDR3 here is CASLPGGANYGYTF. In nucleotides, the CDR3 is TGTGCCAGCTTGCCTGGGGGAGCCAACTATGGCTACACCTTC.

This clonotype showed up just once. The genes are TRBV20-1 and TRBJ2-7, with 8 nucleotides matching TRBD2. The germline V gene encodes CDR1 DFQATT and CDR2 SNEGSKA (reference sequence). This CDR3 comprises 16 residues. J gave up 0 bases and V 2 bases, and 9 bases lay outside the gene matches. The CDR3 reads CSARLSGGHSSYEQYF. The DNA for the CDR3 is TGCAGTGCTAGACTCAGCGGGGGCCACAGCTCCTACGAGCAGTACTTC.

This clonotype was seen a few times. The chain links TRBV29-1 to TRBJ2-5; tentative D call: TRBD2 (6 bases). In germline, CDR1 is SQVTM, CDR2 ANQGSEA. The CDR3 covers 12 residues. With 6 bases removed from V and 1 base from J, the gap between germline ends came to 9 bases. CDR3 in DNA: TGCAGCGTGGGAGGCACCCAAGAGACCCAGTACTTC. Translation gives CSVGGTQETQYF.

This clonotype has only a few counts. The chain joins TRBV6-5 to TRBJ1-2, with D unresolved. This CDR3 has 15 amino acids. Germline CDR1 reads MNHEY; CDR2 reads SVGAGI. V was shortened by 0 bases and J by 2 bases, with 10 bases between the two germline ends. CDR3 in DNA: TGTGCCAGCAGTTACTCGACTCACACAAACTATGGCTACACCTTC. Its protein is CASSYSTHTNYGYTF.

The rearrangement links TRBV30 to TRBJ2-5; a possible D gene is TRBD1 (5 bases). Germline lookup yields CDR1 GTSNPN and CDR2 SVGIG (reference sequence). This CDR3 is built from 11 residues. V gave up 5 bases and J gave up 5 bases, with 9 bases separating them. DNA for the CDR3: TGTGCCTGGGATCCAGGGGAGACCCAGTACTTC. Translated, it gives CAWDPGETQYF.

This clonotype was observed a few times. The chain uses TRBV3-1 and TRBJ2-6; D not resolved. Germline V gives CDR1 LGHDT, CDR2 YNNKEL (reference sequence). V lost 3 bases to trimming and J lost 0 bases, with 9 bases between them. This CDR3 comprises 16 residues. The CDR3 sequence is CASSHLGNSGANVLTF. DNA for the CDR3: TGTGCCAGCAGCCACCTAGGTAACTCTGGGGCCAACGTCCTGACTTTC.

The chain carries TRBV11-2 and TRBJ1-1; no firm D call. This CDR3 spans 16 amino acids. Trimming stripped 4 bases from V and 1 base from J, with 16 bases between. Germline values: CDR1 SGHAT, CDR2 FQNNGV. The CDR3, as DNA: TGTGCCAGCAGCTCCTTAAACAGACCACCGAACACTGAAGCTTTCTTT. Translating gives CASSSLNRPPNTEAFF.

This clonotype has only a few counts. The V gene is TRBV6-1, the J gene TRBJ1-2, with 10 bases lining up with TRBD1. The CDR3 is made up of 14 amino acids. Looked up from germline, CDR1 is MNHNS and CDR2 is SASEGT. The V segment lost 6 bases and the J segment 8 bases; nucleotides outside the gene matches: 9. In DNA, the CDR3 is TGTGCCAGCAGCAGAGACAGGGGGCGCTGGGGCTACACCTTC. This codes for CASSRDRGRWGYTF.

This clonotype came up a few times. The rearrangement links TRBV30 to TRBJ1-2, with D possibly matching TRBD1 (6 bases). This CDR3 contains 12 residues. The V and J ends lost 2 bases and 7 bases respectively, with 11 bases between them. CDR1 and CDR2 from the germline V gene are GTSNPN and SVGIG (reference sequence). In DNA, the CDR3 is TGTGCCTGGAGTCCCCGGGACACTGGCTACACCTTC. Translation: CAWSPRDTGYTF. Complete variable domain (other parts from reference TRBV30 and TRBJ1-2): SQTIHQWPATLVQPVGSPLSLECTVEGTSNPNLYWYRQAAGRGLQLLFYSVGIGQISSEVPQNLSASRPQDRQFILSSKKLLLSDSGFYLCAWSPRDTGYTFGSGTRLTVV.

The rearrangement joins TRBV7-9 to TRBJ1-1; no firm D call. Trimming removed 4 bases from V and 4 bases from J, with 10 bases in between. The CDR3 runs to 13 residues. Germline loops: CDR1 SEHNR, CDR2 FQNEAQ (reference sequence). CDR3 amino acids: CASSSPASTEAFF. In nucleotides, the CDR3 is TGTGCCAGCAGCTCCCCCGCTTCCACTGAAGCTTTCTTT.

This clonotype was picked up a small number of times. This chain connects TRBV12-3 or TRBV12-4 to TRBJ2-3; D is unclear. The CDR3 loop spans 13 amino acids. Between the trimmed V and J ends, which lost 4 bases and 2 bases, there was a span of 7 bases. CDR3 DNA sequence: TGTGCCAGCAGTTCCGATCTCACAGATACGCAGTATTTT. Translating gives CASSSDLTDTQYF.